This TCR beta chain was captured in a study of early stage breast cancer tumors. Across the whole study: Of around 16 invasive breast tumors, fewer than 13 were hormone receptor-positive, HER2-negative. Notes on the study in general: Tumor and normal breast were distinguished via blood comparison in about 85% of the 16 patients. Commonly generated sequences made up most enriched TCRB sequences shared between patients.

A single count supports this clone. The antigen is unknown. Often roughly 100-330 mg of normal breast tissue was needed for DNA. Trimming took off 4 bases at V and 0 bases at J, with 8 bases between the two ends. The CDR3 consists of 14 residues. The germline gives CDR1 SEHNR, CDR2 FQNEAQ (reference sequence). The assay was immunoSEQ multiplex PCR, and TCRdb's table has in-frame clones only and misses some. The sample consists of 7,000 or so clones, about three fifths of them appearing once. This sequence originates from a person aged 45 to 59 with breast cancer. V gene TRBV7-9 combines with J gene TRBJ2-3; TRBD2 might be the D (6 bases). The sample consisted of normal breast tissue next to the tumor. Here the CDR3 reads CASSSEGSTDTQYF. CDR3 nucleotides: TGTGCCAGCAGCTCGGAGGGTAGCACAGATACGCAGTATTTT.